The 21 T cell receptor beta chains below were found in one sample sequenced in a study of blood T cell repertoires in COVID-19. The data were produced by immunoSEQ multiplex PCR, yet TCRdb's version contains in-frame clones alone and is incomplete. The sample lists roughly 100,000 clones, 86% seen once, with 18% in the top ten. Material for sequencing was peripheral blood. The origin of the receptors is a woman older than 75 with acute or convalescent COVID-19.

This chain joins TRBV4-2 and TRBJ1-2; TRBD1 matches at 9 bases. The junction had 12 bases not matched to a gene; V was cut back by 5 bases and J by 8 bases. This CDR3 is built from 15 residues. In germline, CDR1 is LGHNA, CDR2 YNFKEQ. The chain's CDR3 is CASSEGQGEASGYTF. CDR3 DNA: TGTGCCAGCAGCGAGGGACAGGGTGAGGCCTCGGGCTACACCTTC.

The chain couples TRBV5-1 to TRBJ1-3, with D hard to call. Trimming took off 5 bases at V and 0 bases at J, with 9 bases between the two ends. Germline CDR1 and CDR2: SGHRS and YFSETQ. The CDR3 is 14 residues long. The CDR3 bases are TGCGCCAGCAGACCGGAGAGCTCTGGAAACACCATATATTTT. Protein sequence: CASRPESSGNTIYF.

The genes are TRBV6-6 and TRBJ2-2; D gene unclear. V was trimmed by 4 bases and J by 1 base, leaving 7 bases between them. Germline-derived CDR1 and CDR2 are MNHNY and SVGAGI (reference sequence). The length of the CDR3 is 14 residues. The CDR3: CASSSYLNTGELFF. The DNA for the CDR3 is TGTGCCAGCAGTTCCTACTTGAACACCGGGGAGCTGTTTTTT.

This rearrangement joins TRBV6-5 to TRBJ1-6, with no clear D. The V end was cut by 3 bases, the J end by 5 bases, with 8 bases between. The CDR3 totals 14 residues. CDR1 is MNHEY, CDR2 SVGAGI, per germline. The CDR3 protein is CASSYTTDNSPLHF. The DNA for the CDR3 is TGTGCCAGCAGTTATACCACGGATAATTCACCCCTCCACTTT.

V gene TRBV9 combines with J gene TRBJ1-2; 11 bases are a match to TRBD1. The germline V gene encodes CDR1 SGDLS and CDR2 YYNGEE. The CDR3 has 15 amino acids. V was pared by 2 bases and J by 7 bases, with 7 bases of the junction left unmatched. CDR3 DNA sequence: TGTGCCAGCAGCGTTTCGTCGGACAGGGGGCTTGGCTACACCTTC. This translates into CASSVSSDRGLGYTF.

This CDR3 is CASSPGATGGYEQYF. The CDR3 nucleotides are TGTGCCAGCTCACCCGGGGCCACAGGGGGTTACGAGCAGTACTTC. The V call is TRBV18, the J call TRBJ2-7; 8 bases fit TRBD1. The germline V gene encodes CDR1 KGHSH and CDR2 LQKENI. The CDR3 loop spans 15 amino acids. The V segment lost 3 bases and the J segment 4 bases; nucleotides outside the gene matches: 8. The variable domain in full, completed from reference TRBV18 and TRBJ2-7, reads NAGVMQNPRHLVRRRGQEARLRCSPMKGHSHVYWYRQLPEEGLKFMVYLQKENIIDESGMPKERFSAEFPKEGPSILRIQQVVRGDSAAYFCASSPGATGGYEQYFGPGTRLTVT.

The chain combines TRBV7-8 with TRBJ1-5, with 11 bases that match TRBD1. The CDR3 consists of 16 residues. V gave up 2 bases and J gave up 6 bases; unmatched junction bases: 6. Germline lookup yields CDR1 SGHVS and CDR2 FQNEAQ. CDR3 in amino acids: CASSLTPGQGGQPQHF. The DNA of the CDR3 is TGTGCCAGCAGCTTAACCCCGGGACAGGGGGGTCAGCCCCAGCATTTT.

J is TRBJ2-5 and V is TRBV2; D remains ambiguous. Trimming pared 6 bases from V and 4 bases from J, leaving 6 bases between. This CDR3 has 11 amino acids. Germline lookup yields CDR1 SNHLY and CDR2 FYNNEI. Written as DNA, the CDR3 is TGTGCCAGCAGCGTCGGAGAGACCCAGTACTTC. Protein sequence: CASSVGETQYF.

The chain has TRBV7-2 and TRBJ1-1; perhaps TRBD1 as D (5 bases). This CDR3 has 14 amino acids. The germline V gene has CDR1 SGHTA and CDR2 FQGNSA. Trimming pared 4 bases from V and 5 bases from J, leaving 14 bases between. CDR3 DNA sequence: TGTGCCAGCAGCTCCACCCAGGGTTATACTGAAGCTTTCTTT. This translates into CASSSTQGYTEAFF.

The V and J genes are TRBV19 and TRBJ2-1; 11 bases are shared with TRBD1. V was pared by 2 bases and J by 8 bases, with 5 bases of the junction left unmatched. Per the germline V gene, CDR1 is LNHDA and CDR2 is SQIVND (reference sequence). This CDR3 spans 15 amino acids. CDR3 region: CASSIWGQGVYEQFF. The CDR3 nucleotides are TGTGCCAGTAGTATATGGGGACAGGGGGTGTATGAGCAGTTCTTC.

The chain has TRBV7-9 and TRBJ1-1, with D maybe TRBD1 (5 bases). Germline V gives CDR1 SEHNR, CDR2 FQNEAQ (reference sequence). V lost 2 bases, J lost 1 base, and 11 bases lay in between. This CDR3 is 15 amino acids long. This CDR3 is CASSLPGGENTEAFF. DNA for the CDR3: TGTGCCAGCAGCTTACCGGGAGGGGAGAACACTGAAGCTTTCTTT.

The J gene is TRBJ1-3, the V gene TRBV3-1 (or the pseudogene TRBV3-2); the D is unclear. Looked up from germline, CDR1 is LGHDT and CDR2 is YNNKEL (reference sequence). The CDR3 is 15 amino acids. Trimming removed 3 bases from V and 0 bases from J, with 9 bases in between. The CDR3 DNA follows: TGTGCCAGCAGCCAGGACGGGAGCTCTGGAAACACCATATATTTT. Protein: CASSQDGSSGNTIYF.

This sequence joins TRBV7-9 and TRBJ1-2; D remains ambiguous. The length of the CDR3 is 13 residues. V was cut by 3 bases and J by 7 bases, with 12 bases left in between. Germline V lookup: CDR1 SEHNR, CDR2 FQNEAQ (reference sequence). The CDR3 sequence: CASSFPGAFGYTF. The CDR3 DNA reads TGTGCCAGCAGCTTTCCGGGAGCCTTTGGCTACACCTTC.

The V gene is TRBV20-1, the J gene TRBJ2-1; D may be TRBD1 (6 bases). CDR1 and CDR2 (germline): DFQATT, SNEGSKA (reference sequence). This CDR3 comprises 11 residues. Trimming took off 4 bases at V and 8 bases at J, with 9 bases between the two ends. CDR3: CSAIRGDEQFF. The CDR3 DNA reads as TGCAGTGCTATCAGGGGCGATGAGCAGTTCTTC.

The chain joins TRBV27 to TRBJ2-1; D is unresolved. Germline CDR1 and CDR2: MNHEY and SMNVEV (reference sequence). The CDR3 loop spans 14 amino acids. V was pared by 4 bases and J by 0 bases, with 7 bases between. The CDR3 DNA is TGTGCCAGCAGTTATAGCAGCTCCTACAATGAGCAGTTCTTC. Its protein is CASSYSSSYNEQFF.

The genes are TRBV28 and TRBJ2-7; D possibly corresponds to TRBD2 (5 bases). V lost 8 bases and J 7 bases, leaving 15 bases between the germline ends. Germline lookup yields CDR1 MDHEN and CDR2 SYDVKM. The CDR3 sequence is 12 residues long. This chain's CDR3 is CASSNSGSEQYF. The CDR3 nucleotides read TGTGCCAGCTCAAACTCGGGGTCGGAGCAGTACTTC.

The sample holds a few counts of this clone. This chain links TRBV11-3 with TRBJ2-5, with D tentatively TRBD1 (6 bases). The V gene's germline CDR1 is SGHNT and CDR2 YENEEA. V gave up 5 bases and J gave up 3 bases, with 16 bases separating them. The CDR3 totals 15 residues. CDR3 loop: CASSRRLGGEETQYF. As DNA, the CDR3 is TGTGCCAGCAGCAGACGTTTAGGGGGTGAAGAGACCCAGTACTTC.

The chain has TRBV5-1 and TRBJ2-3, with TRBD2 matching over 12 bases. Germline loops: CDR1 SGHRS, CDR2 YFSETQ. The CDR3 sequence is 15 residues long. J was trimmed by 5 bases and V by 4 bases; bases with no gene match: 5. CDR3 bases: TGCGCCAGCAGCCCTCCGGGACTAGCGGGAGATACGCAGTATTTT. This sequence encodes CASSPPGLAGDTQYF.

The CDR3 loop is CASSVSGHPLQPQHF. The CDR3 nucleotides are TGTGCCAGCAGCGTTTCAGGGCATCCCTTGCAGCCCCAGCATTTT. This chain links TRBV9 with TRBJ1-5; D may be TRBD1 (5 bases). This CDR3 region has 15 residues. Germline V lookup: CDR1 SGDLS, CDR2 YYNGEE. V lost 2 bases and J 7 bases, leaving 16 bases between the germline ends.

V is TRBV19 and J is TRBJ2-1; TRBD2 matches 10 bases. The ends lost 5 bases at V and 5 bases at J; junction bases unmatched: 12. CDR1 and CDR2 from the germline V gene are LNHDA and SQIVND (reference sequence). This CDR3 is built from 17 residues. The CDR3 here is CASSPSLLAGPNNEQFF. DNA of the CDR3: TGTGCCAGTAGTCCCTCCCTACTAGCGGGGCCGAACAATGAGCAGTTCTTC.

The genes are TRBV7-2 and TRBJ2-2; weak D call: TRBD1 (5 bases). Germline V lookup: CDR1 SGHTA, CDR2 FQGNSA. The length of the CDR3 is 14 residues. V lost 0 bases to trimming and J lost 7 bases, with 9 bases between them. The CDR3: CASSLARGGGELFF. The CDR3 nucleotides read TGTGCCAGCAGCTTAGCTAGGGGTGGCGGGGAGCTGTTTTTT.